These 18 T cell receptor beta chains came from one sample sequenced in a study of blood T cell repertoires in COVID-19. Only in-frame clones appear in the TCRdb table, and some are missing; sequencing was by immunoSEQ multiplex PCR. Altogether under 500,000 clones are present, around 89% being singletons, with the ten largest covering approximately 4.3%. The specimen sequenced was peripheral blood. The receptors were sampled from a woman aged 30 to 39 with acute or convalescent COVID-19.

The gene calls are TRBV5-1 and TRBJ1-2, with D hard to call. Between the trimmed V and J ends, which lost 2 bases and 4 bases, there was a span of 12 bases. Germline CDR1 reads SGHRS; CDR2 reads YFSETQ. The CDR3 is made up of 14 amino acids. In nucleotides, the CDR3 is TGCGCCAGCAGCTTAGTAGAGGGCCCCTATGGCTACACCTTC. Translating gives CASSLVEGPYGYTF.

The chain combines TRBV15 with TRBJ2-3; D is possibly TRBD1 (6 bases). The germline CDR1 and CDR2 sequences are LNHNV and YYDKDF (reference sequence). V was trimmed by 4 bases and J by 0 bases, leaving 14 bases between them. The CDR3 contains 16 residues. The CDR3: CATSIGRGTSTDTQYF. CDR3 DNA: TGTGCCACCAGCATAGGCAGGGGAACTAGCACAGATACGCAGTATTTT.

This chain connects TRBV29-1 to TRBJ1-2; D gene uncertain. CDR1 and CDR2 from the germline V gene are SQVTM and ANQGSEA. V lost 5 bases and J lost 8, with 3 bases in between. The CDR3 contains 8 residues. The CDR3 sequence: CSVPGYTF. The CDR3, as DNA: TGCAGCGTTCCGGGCTACACCTTC.

This chain uses TRBV28 with TRBJ1-5; 9 bases are a match to TRBD1. Germline assignment: CDR1 MDHEN and CDR2 SYDVKM. The CDR3 spans 18 residues. V shed 6 bases and J 1 base; nucleotides not matched to a gene: 13. The CDR3 nucleotides read TGTGCCAGCAGGCACGGAACAGGGGGCATAGTAAGCAATCAGCCCCAGCATTTT. Translated: CASRHGTGGIVSNQPQHF.

This chain links TRBV5-6 with TRBJ2-5; no reliable D call. Germline loops: CDR1 SGHDT, CDR2 YYEEEE. The germline V and J ends were trimmed by 3 bases and 5 bases, with 8 bases remaining between them. The CDR3 consists of 12 residues. Here the CDR3 reads CASSSGLETQYF. CDR3 sequence (DNA): TGTGCCAGCAGCTCAGGATTGGAGACCCAGTACTTC.

The chain is built from TRBV27 and TRBJ1-6, with 11 bases lining up with TRBD1. Germline lookup yields CDR1 MNHEY and CDR2 SMNVEV (reference sequence). The ends lost 5 bases at V and 7 bases at J; junction bases unmatched: 4. There are 15 residues in the CDR3. The CDR3 loop is CASSDGTGGNSPLHF. The DNA for the CDR3 is TGTGCCAGCAGTGACGGGACAGGGGGAAATTCACCCCTCCACTTT.

The chain combines TRBV3-1 (or the pseudogene TRBV3-2) with TRBJ2-7, with D tentatively TRBD2 (5 bases). The CDR3 covers 16 residues. The germline V gene has CDR1 LGHDT and CDR2 YNNKEL (reference sequence). Trimming stripped 0 bases from V and 2 bases from J, with 14 bases between. The CDR3 DNA reads as TGTGCCAGCAGCCAAGATAAAACGGGATTTACCTACGAGCAGTACTTC. Its protein is CASSQDKTGFTYEQYF.

V and J are TRBV9 and TRBJ2-7; the match to TRBD1 covers 7 bases. V gave up 0 bases and J gave up 3 bases; unmatched junction bases: 6. This CDR3 contains 15 residues. Germline-derived CDR1 and CDR2 are SGDLS and YYNGEE. The CDR3, as DNA: TGTGCCAGCAGCGTAGAAGAAACAGGGGACTACGAGCAGTACTTC. It codes for CASSVEETGDYEQYF.

In regard to this clone: The same CDR3 is also encoded by other DNA sequences in this sample. This rearrangement joins TRBV28 to TRBJ1-2, with a possible D match to TRBD1 (6 bases). Germline V gene data show CDR1 as MDHEN and CDR2 as SYDVKM. This CDR3 is 13 amino acids long. Trimming cost V 4 bases and J 2 bases, with 8 bases left between them. The CDR3 coding sequence is TGTGCCAGCAGTTCTGGACAGAACTATGGCTACACCTTC. Translated: CASSSGQNYGYTF.

The rearrangement links TRBV28 to TRBJ2-7; TRBD1 matches 9 bases. The CDR3 has 17 amino acids. The germline CDR1 and CDR2 sequences are MDHEN and SYDVKM. Germline trimming cut 4 bases from V and 6 bases from J; bases unmatched to any gene: 16. The CDR3 sequence is CASSYDQSGTGYLEQYF. In DNA form, the CDR3 reads TGTGCCAGCAGTTACGACCAATCCGGGACAGGGTATCTCGAGCAGTACTTC.

The chain recombines TRBV6-5 with TRBJ1-2; TRBD1 aligns across 8 bases. Trimming cost V 6 bases and J 3 bases; bases outside gene matches: 6. CDR3 length equals 14 residues. Germline values: CDR1 MNHEY, CDR2 SVGAGI. The CDR3 sequence: CASSAGGSYYGYTF. CDR3 nucleotides: TGTGCCAGCAGCGCAGGGGGCTCCTACTATGGCTACACCTTC.

The sample holds one count of this clone. The chain combines TRBV13 with TRBJ1-2, with 7 bases aligning to TRBD1. Per germline, CDR1 PRHDT and CDR2 FYEKMQ (reference sequence). Unmatched junction bases numbered 3, after V lost 3 bases and J lost 2 bases. This CDR3 region has 14 residues. The CDR3 coding sequence is TGTGCCAGCAGCTTCGCAGGGGGAAACTATGGCTACACCTTC. Amino acid sequence: CASSFAGGNYGYTF.

A note on this clone: At the DNA level, this CDR3 is encoded by other sequences in the same sample as well. J is TRBJ2-1 and V is TRBV9; D may be TRBD2 (6 bases). The germline V gene has CDR1 SGDLS and CDR2 YYNGEE. There are 12 residues in the CDR3. Deletions cut 3 bases from V and 6 bases from J, with 7 bases between. CDR3 sequence: CASSAGSNEQFF. In DNA form, the CDR3 reads TGTGCCAGCAGCGCCGGGAGCAATGAGCAGTTCTTC.

J is TRBJ2-5 and V is TRBV4-1; no firm D call. Trimming removed 3 bases from V and 3 bases from J, with 8 bases in between. The CDR3 is 13 residues long. CDR1 MGHRA and CDR2 YSYEKL come from the germline V gene. CDR3 loop: CASSQLQKETQYF. CDR3 nucleotides: TGCGCCAGCAGCCAGCTACAGAAAGAGACCCAGTACTTC.

The chain joins TRBV7-2 to TRBJ1-6; 9 nucleotides line up with TRBD1. V gave up 1 base and J gave up 9 bases; unmatched junction bases: 10. The CDR3 sequence is 17 residues long. Per germline, CDR1 SGHTA and CDR2 FQGNSA. The CDR3 DNA is TGTGCCAGCAGCTTAGTAGGAGGGACAGGGAGTACTTCACCCCTCCACTTT. Its protein is CASSLVGGTGSTSPLHF.

This CDR3 reads CASGPGTNTDTQYF. The CDR3 DNA is TGTGCCAGTGGTCCCGGGACTAACACAGATACGCAGTATTTT. The chain couples TRBV19 to TRBJ2-3; 7 bases fit TRBD2. Trimming cost V 8 bases and J 2 bases; bases outside gene matches: 7. The CDR3 is 14 amino acids. Germline V CDR1 and CDR2: LNHDA, SQIVND (reference sequence).

The chain employs TRBV5-1 and TRBJ1-2; D remains unclear. The germline V gene has CDR1 SGHRS and CDR2 YFSETQ. V was trimmed by 4 bases and J by 5 bases, leaving 12 bases between them. The CDR3 is 13 amino acids. CDR3 nucleotides: TGCGCCAGCAGCGTTGATGAGGGTTATGGCTACACCTTC. It translates to CASSVDEGYGYTF.

V is TRBV2 and J is TRBJ1-2; 7 nucleotides align to TRBD1. This CDR3 spans 14 amino acids. J was trimmed by 4 bases and V by 4 bases; bases with no gene match: 6. Germline values: CDR1 SNHLY, CDR2 FYNNEI. In nucleotides, the CDR3 is TGTGCCAGCAGTGTTCGACAGGGCCCCTATGGCTACACCTTC. Translating gives CASSVRQGPYGYTF.